Listed here is a single TCR beta chain. Trimming shortened V by 0 bases and J by 3 bases, and 12 bases separated the two germline ends. The germline gives CDR1 GTSNPN, CDR2 SVGIG (reference sequence). This CDR3 contains 15 residues. The data were taken from a study of cytomegalovirus exposure and HLA in healthy donors. Primers included in the PCR were 60 Vbeta and 13 Jbeta primers. The repertoire was sequenced with immunoSEQ multiplex PCR; TCRdb's copy has only in-frame clones and lacks some. The sample carries some 200,000 clones, roughly 80% recorded once. V is TRBV30 and J is TRBJ1-5; D is undetermined. The clonotype comes from a man aged 40-49 years in good health and CMV-seropositive. The sequenced sample consisted of PBMCs. The CDR3 sequence is CAWSVRSLLNQPQHF. The CDR3 nucleotides are TGTGCCTGGAGTGTACGGTCCTTGCTCAATCAGCCCCAGCATTTT.